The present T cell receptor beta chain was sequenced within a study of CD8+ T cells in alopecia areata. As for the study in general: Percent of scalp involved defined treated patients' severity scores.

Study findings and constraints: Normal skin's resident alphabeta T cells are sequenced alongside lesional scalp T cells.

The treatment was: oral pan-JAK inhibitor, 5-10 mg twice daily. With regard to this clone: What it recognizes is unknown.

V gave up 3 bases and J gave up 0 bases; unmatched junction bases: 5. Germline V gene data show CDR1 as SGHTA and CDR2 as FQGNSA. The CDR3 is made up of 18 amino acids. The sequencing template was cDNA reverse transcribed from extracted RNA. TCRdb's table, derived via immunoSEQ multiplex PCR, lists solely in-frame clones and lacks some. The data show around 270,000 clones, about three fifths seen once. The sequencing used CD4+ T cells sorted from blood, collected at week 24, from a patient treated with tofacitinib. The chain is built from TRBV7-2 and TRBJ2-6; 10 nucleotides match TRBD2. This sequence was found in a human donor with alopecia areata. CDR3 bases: TGTGCCAGCAGCTTCCTAGCGGGGGAGGTCTCTGGGGCCAACGTCCTGACTTTC. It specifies CASSFLAGEVSGANVLTF.